These 8 T cell receptor beta chains were all obtained from the same sample, sequenced in a study of response to subunit inactivated influenza vaccine. TCRdb fed the RT-PCR reads into MiXCR, producing one record per CDR3 protein. The table includes 710,000 or so distinct CDR3 sequences, 15% to 18% detected once. The starting material was PBMCs from blood, obtained about 12 days after vaccination. These receptors were obtained from a man aged 45 to 65 who received an inactivated influenza vaccine.

This clonotype was recorded many times. The gene calls are TRBV4-3 and TRBJ2-7; 7 bases map to TRBD2. Trimming cost V 5 bases and J 1 base; bases outside gene matches: 5. CDR3 length: 14 residues. CDR1 and CDR2 from the germline V gene are LGHNA and YSLEER. The CDR3 DNA is TGCGCCAGCAGCGGAGGACTAGGATCCTACGAGCAGTACTTC. Its translation: CASSGGLGSYEQYF.

This clonotype was observed once. Being one base from a much bigger clone, this may be a read error. The chain uses TRBV5-1 and TRBJ1-2; 7 positions agree with TRBD1. V lost 7 bases, J lost 7 bases, and 16 bases stayed unmatched. CDR3 length equals 15 residues. In germline, CDR1 is SGHRS, CDR2 YFSETQ. This chain's CDR3 is CASGRVGTVEGGYTF. The CDR3 DNA reads as TGCGCCAGCGGCCGCGTCGGGACAGTAGAAGGTGGCTACACCTTC.

This clonotype was recorded many times. The chain has TRBV20-1 and TRBJ2-7, with D possibly matching TRBD1 (5 bases). The CDR3 has 12 amino acids. Germline assignment: CDR1 DFQATT and CDR2 SNEGSKA (reference sequence). Between the trimmed V and J ends, which lost 0 bases and 4 bases, there was a span of 7 bases. CDR3 residues: CSARDRVYEQYF. CDR3 DNA sequence: TGCAGTGCTAGAGACAGGGTGTACGAGCAGTACTTC.

The rearrangement joins TRBV6-5 to TRBJ2-1, with 7 nucleotides matching TRBD1. This CDR3 is built from 16 residues. The ends lost 0 bases at V and 7 bases at J; junction bases unmatched: 9. The V gene's germline CDR1 is MNHEY and CDR2 SVGAGI. The CDR3 spells CASSYSIRQGVNEQFF. Written as DNA, the CDR3 is TGTGCCAGCAGTTACTCGATTCGACAGGGCGTGAATGAGCAGTTCTTC.

The genes are TRBV7-2 and TRBJ2-1; no definite D call. This CDR3 comprises 11 residues. The V and J ends lost 9 bases and 6 bases respectively, with 9 bases between them. Germline CDR1 SGHTA, CDR2 FQGNSA. CDR3 sequence: CASTTFNEQFF. CDR3 bases: TGTGCCAGTACTACCTTCAATGAGCAGTTCTTC.

The rearrangement uses TRBV20-1 and TRBJ2-7, with D hard to call. The length of the CDR3 is 12 residues. The germline V gene has CDR1 DFQATT and CDR2 SNEGSKA (reference sequence). V shed 3 bases and J shed 3 bases, with 9 bases lying between them. CDR3: CSASGRYYEQYF. The DNA of the CDR3 is TGCAGTGCTAGCGGGCGGTACTACGAGCAGTACTTC.

The genes are TRBV11-3 and TRBJ2-3; TRBD2 aligns across 10 bases. The length of the CDR3 is 18 residues. V lost 5 bases, J lost 5 bases, and 16 bases stayed unmatched. Germline V CDR1 and CDR2: SGHNT, YENEEA. This CDR3 reads CASSPRRAAGGLVDTQYF. DNA of the CDR3: TGTGCCAGCAGCCCCCGCCGGGCAGCGGGAGGGCTCGTAGATACGCAGTATTTT.

The V and J genes are TRBV20-1 and TRBJ2-2, with D possibly being TRBD1 (5 bases). The V end was cut by 6 bases, the J end by 1 base, with 12 bases between. Germline CDR1 DFQATT, CDR2 SNEGSKA (reference sequence). The CDR3 runs to 14 residues. The CDR3 region is CSAMDTENTGELFF. The DNA for the CDR3 is TGCAGTGCCATGGACACAGAGAACACCGGGGAGCTGTTTTTT.